These 29 T cell receptor beta chains were sequenced from one sample in a study of cytomegalovirus exposure and HLA in healthy donors. The PCR contained 60 Vbeta and 13 Jbeta primers. Sequencing used immunoSEQ multiplex PCR; TCRdb keeps in-frame clones, though not all of them. The table lists around 130,000 clones, 60% to 80% of them singletons, with about 2.4% in the top ten. Sequencing input: PBMCs. The receptors were gathered from a woman aged 60-75 years in good health and CMV-seropositive.

The rearrangement links TRBV18 to TRBJ1-3; TRBD1 agrees at 8 bases. V gave up 5 bases and J gave up 11 bases; unmatched junction bases: 14. CDR3 size: 15 residues. Germline V gene data show CDR1 as KGHSH and CDR2 as LQKENI. The chain's CDR3 is CASSERDRRETPIYF. The CDR3 DNA is TGTGCCAGCTCAGAGCGGGACAGGCGGGAAACACCCATATATTTT.

This clone has more than one count but fewer than ten. The chain joins TRBV19 to TRBJ1-2, with a weak D call TRBD1 (5 bases). Germline CDR1 reads LNHDA; CDR2 reads SQIVND (reference sequence). Trimming cost V 10 bases and J 4 bases, with 13 bases left between them. The CDR3 spans 12 residues. Written as DNA, the CDR3 is TGTGCCACCCCGTCCGACAGCTATGGCTACACCTTC. Translating gives CATPSDSYGYTF.

The sample holds a few counts of this clone. This chain links TRBV5-4 with TRBJ1-4; 8 bases line up with TRBD1. This CDR3 is 16 amino acids long. Germline CDR1 is SGHNT and CDR2 is YYREEE (reference sequence). V shed 4 bases, J shed 0 bases, and the junction held 5 bases outside the gene matches. CDR3 residues: CASSRQGYATNEKLFF. CDR3 DNA: TGTGCCAGCAGCCGACAGGGGTACGCAACTAATGAAAAACTGTTTTTT.

This sequence joins TRBV2 and TRBJ2-7, with 8 bases lining up with TRBD2. The CDR3 totals 16 residues. CDR1 and CDR2 from the germline V gene are SNHLY and FYNNEI. V gave up 6 bases and J gave up 4 bases; unmatched junction bases: 14. CDR3 sequence (DNA): TGTGCCAGCAGCCCCACTGGGATTAGCGGGGATTACGAGCAGTACTTC. It translates to CASSPTGISGDYEQYF.

J is TRBJ1-4 and V is TRBV15; 7 positions match TRBD1. Germline V gene sequence: CDR1 LNHNV, CDR2 YYDKDF (reference sequence). V lost 2 bases, J lost 0 bases, and 6 bases stayed unmatched. The CDR3 sequence is 17 residues long. Written as DNA, the CDR3 is TGTGCCACCAGCAGACGCCCCAGGGGGGCAACTAATGAAAAACTGTTTTTT. Protein product: CATSRRPRGATNEKLFF.

The chain couples TRBV7-9 to TRBJ2-1, with unresolved D. The V gene's germline CDR1 is SEHNR and CDR2 FQNEAQ (reference sequence). This CDR3 spans 13 amino acids. The V gene lost 2 bases and the J gene lost 5 bases, with 7 bases spanning the gap. CDR3 sequence reads: CASSLRRDNEQFF. The CDR3 region has the DNA TGTGCCAGCAGCTTAAGGAGAGACAATGAGCAGTTCTTC.

The chain uses TRBV4-1 and TRBJ1-1; possibly TRBD1 for D (5 bases). V was shortened by 6 bases and J by 7 bases, with 15 bases between the two germline ends. The CDR3 is made up of 13 amino acids. Germline V CDR1 and CDR2: MGHRA, YSYEKL. CDR3 residues: CASRGMGQGEAFF. The CDR3 nucleotides read TGCGCCAGCAGAGGCATGGGGCAGGGTGAAGCTTTCTTT.

The CDR3 here is CASSSGLNQPQHF. CDR3 DNA sequence: TGTGCCAGCAGTTCAGGGCTCAATCAGCCCCAGCATTTT. The rearrangement uses TRBV27 and TRBJ1-5; perhaps TRBD1 as D (5 bases). There are 13 residues in the CDR3. Germline loops: CDR1 MNHEY, CDR2 SMNVEV (reference sequence). Deletions cut 4 bases from V and 3 bases from J, with 7 bases between.

The chain carries TRBV5-4 and TRBJ1-3, with 8 bases identical to TRBD1. Per the germline V gene, CDR1 is SGHNT and CDR2 is YYREEE (reference sequence). Trimming removed 3 bases from V and 0 bases from J; junction bases left unmatched: 5. CDR3 length: 16 amino acids. CDR3: CASSSGQANSGNTIYF. The DNA of the CDR3 is TGTGCCAGCAGCTCGGGACAGGCAAACTCTGGAAACACCATATATTTT.

This sequence joins TRBV29-1 and TRBJ1-2; 8 bases map to TRBD1. The CDR3 loop spans 11 amino acids. Germline V gene data show CDR1 as SQVTM and CDR2 as ANQGSEA. Trimming at V came to 5 bases and at J to 5 bases, leaving 1 base not matched to a gene. CDR3 nucleotide sequence: TGCAGCGTTCGGACAGGGTATGGCTACACCTTC. Translation: CSVRTGYGYTF.

The J gene is TRBJ1-5, the V gene TRBV6-6; 8 bases map to TRBD1. Germline CDR1 MNHNY, CDR2 SVGAGI (reference sequence). The CDR3 totals 14 residues. With 5 bases clipped from V and 4 bases from J, the junction kept 4 bases outside the gene matches. CDR3 amino acids: CASSHGQGNQPQHF. The CDR3, as DNA: TGTGCCAGCAGTCACGGACAGGGTAATCAGCCCCAGCATTTT.

There are a few counts of this clone. The chain couples TRBV5-6 to TRBJ2-2, with D unclear. The CDR3 runs 12 residues. Between the trimmed V and J ends, which lost 2 bases and 5 bases, there was a span of 4 bases. Germline CDR1 is SGHDT and CDR2 is YYEEEE. In DNA, the CDR3 is TGTGCCAGCAGCTTACTAACCGGGGAGCTGTTTTTT. Its protein product is CASSLLTGELFF.

The V and J genes are TRBV12-5 and TRBJ2-7, with TRBD1 identical over 7 bases. Trimming took 0 bases from V and 6 from J; bases not matched to a gene: 11. The CDR3 has 16 residues. Germline CDR1 and CDR2: LGHNT and FRNRAP. As DNA, the CDR3 is TGTGCTAGTGGTTTGGTACAGGGGCGCATCCCCGGCGAGCAGTACTTC. Amino acids: CASGLVQGRIPGEQYF.

The chain employs TRBV2 and TRBJ2-5, with 9 bases fitting TRBD1. Trimming at V came to 7 bases and at J to 3 bases, leaving 6 bases not matched to a gene. Germline-derived CDR1 and CDR2 are SNHLY and FYNNEI. The CDR3 contains 14 residues. CDR3 bases: TGTGCCAGCACCCGGGACAGGGCAGAAGAGACCCAGTACTTC. This sequence encodes CASTRDRAEETQYF.

This clone has a single count. The gene calls are TRBV29-1 and TRBJ1-3, with unresolved D. Germline CDR1 is SQVTM and CDR2 is ANQGSEA. The ends were cut back, 7 bases at V and 8 bases at J, with 18 bases in the middle. This CDR3 has 13 residues. As DNA, the CDR3 is TGCAGCGCGAGACGGACGGGAGAAGACACCATATATTTT. The encoded protein is CSARRTGEDTIYF.

V usage is TRBV10-3 and J usage is TRBJ1-1, with a tentative D call TRBD1 (6 bases). Trimming pared 3 bases from V and 1 base from J, leaving 12 bases between. The CDR3 loop spans 15 amino acids. From germline, CDR1 is ENHRY and CDR2 SYGVKD. The CDR3 loop is CAISEEGRGNTEAFF. Written as DNA, the CDR3 is TGTGCCATCAGTGAAGAGGGCAGGGGGAACACTGAAGCTTTCTTT.

The chain couples TRBV27 to TRBJ2-1; a possible D gene is TRBD2 (5 bases). Trimming left V 4 bases short and J 0 bases short, with 10 bases between. The CDR3 spans 15 residues. Germline V gene sequence: CDR1 MNHEY, CDR2 SMNVEV (reference sequence). CDR3 DNA: TGTGCCAGCAGTTCGGGGTTACTCTCCTACAATGAGCAGTTCTTC. As protein: CASSSGLLSYNEQFF.

The rearrangement links TRBV25-1 to TRBJ1-5, with a weak D call TRBD1 (6 bases). Per germline, CDR1 MGHDK and CDR2 SYGVNS. CDR3 length equals 14 residues. V lost 5 bases, J lost 3 bases, and 11 bases lay in between. The CDR3 sequence: CASSQTGLNQPQHF. The CDR3 region has the DNA TGTGCCAGCAGTCAAACAGGGCTCAATCAGCCCCAGCATTTT.

The V gene is TRBV18, the J gene TRBJ1-3, with 9 bases that match TRBD1. Germline lookup yields CDR1 KGHSH and CDR2 LQKENI. The CDR3 extends over 17 amino acids. The ends lost 2 bases at V and 0 bases at J; junction bases unmatched: 5. The CDR3 nucleotides are TGTGCCAGCTCACCATTGGGACAGGGTGACTCTGGAAACACCATATATTTT. As protein: CASSPLGQGDSGNTIYF.

The V call is TRBV13, the J call TRBJ1-1; D remains ambiguous. This CDR3 spans 13 amino acids. Germline-derived CDR1 and CDR2 are PRHDT and FYEKMQ (reference sequence). V lost 6 bases, J lost 1 base, and 9 bases lay in between. CDR3 sequence: CASSPEANTEAFF. The CDR3 nucleotides are TGTGCCAGCAGTCCCGAGGCGAACACTGAAGCTTTCTTT.

This clone appeared a single time. V and J are TRBV5-1 and TRBJ2-1, with 8 bases identical to TRBD2. The germline gives CDR1 SGHRS, CDR2 YFSETQ. Germline trimming cut 5 bases from V and 2 bases from J; bases unmatched to any gene: 6. This CDR3 is built from 15 residues. This CDR3 is CASRPLAEAYNEQFF. CDR3 DNA sequence: TGCGCCAGCAGACCACTAGCGGAAGCCTACAATGAGCAGTTCTTC.

The chain employs TRBV18 and TRBJ1-2; a possible D gene is TRBD1 (6 bases). There are 14 residues in the CDR3. V lost 3 bases, J lost 4 bases, and 12 bases lay in between. CDR1 and CDR2 from the germline V gene are KGHSH and LQKENI. CDR3 DNA: TGTGCCAGCTCACCCCCCCAGGGGACCTATGGCTACACCTTC. It specifies CASSPPQGTYGYTF. Drawing the rest from reference TRBV18 and TRBJ1-2, the complete variable domain is NAGVMQNPRHLVRRRGQEARLRCSPMKGHSHVYWYRQLPEEGLKFMVYLQKENIIDESGMPKERFSAEFPKEGPSILRIQQVVRGDSAAYFCASSPPQGTYGYTFGSGTRLTVV.

V usage is TRBV10-2 and J usage is TRBJ2-7; 11 bases fit TRBD2. Germline CDR1 is WSHSY and CDR2 is SAAADI. V lost 5 bases, J lost 2 bases, and 11 bases stayed unmatched. CDR3 length: 17 residues. In nucleotides, the CDR3 is TGCGCCAGCAGTACCACTAGCGGGGGCTCCGGCCCCTACGAGCAGTACTTC. Protein: CASSTTSGGSGPYEQYF.

This clone was seen just once. V and J are TRBV5-5 and TRBJ1-4; perhaps TRBD1 as D (6 bases). Trimming pared 4 bases from V and 4 bases from J, leaving 11 bases between. Germline loops: CDR1 SGHKS, CDR2 YYEKEE (reference sequence). The CDR3 runs to 14 residues. The CDR3 sequence is CASSQQGFNEKLFF. The CDR3 region has the DNA TGTGCCAGCAGCCAACAGGGTTTTAATGAAAAACTGTTTTTT.

This clone was detected a few times. The chain has TRBV6-1 and TRBJ2-3, with D uncertain. Germline values: CDR1 MNHNS, CDR2 SASEGT. Trimming stripped 1 base from V and 8 bases from J, with 10 bases between. The CDR3 is 13 amino acids. CDR3 amino acids: CASSEGERSTQYF. CDR3 in DNA: TGTGCCAGCAGTGAAGGAGAGAGGAGTACGCAGTATTTT.

This clone was observed once. An end of the junction does not agree with germline; a read error may underlie this. The CDR3 DNA sequence: TGTGCTAGCAGCCCCTCGGGACTCAACACCGGGGAGCTGTTTTTT. It codes for CASSPSGLNTGELFF. V gene TRBV7-7 combines with J gene TRBJ2-2; perhaps TRBD2 as D (6 bases). CDR3 length equals 15 residues. CDR1 is SSHAT and CDR2 is FNYEAQ in the germline V gene (reference sequence).

The chain combines TRBV10-1 with TRBJ2-7; 9 bases fit TRBD1. The CDR3 spans 16 residues. Germline V gene data show CDR1 as WNHNN and CDR2 as SYGVQD (reference sequence). The trim removed 4 bases at V and 2 bases at J, leaving 9 bases unmatched. The CDR3, as DNA: TGCGCCAGCAGTGGTTACCGGGACAGGGCAACCTACGAGCAGTACTTC. The encoded protein is CASSGYRDRATYEQYF.

Points on this clone: One end of the junction varies from germline; a read error may be responsible. The rearrangement uses TRBV11-2 and TRBJ2-1; TRBD1 matches 7 bases. This CDR3 has 12 amino acids. Germline V gives CDR1 SGHAT, CDR2 FQNNGV. CDR3 in amino acids: CASSPNRDSRVF. In nucleotides, the CDR3 is TGTGCCAGCAGCCCGAACCGGGACAGCCGAGTCTTC.

This clone appeared a few times. The chain combines TRBV5-1 with TRBJ2-5; 7 bases match TRBD1. Gene TRBJ2-7 matches the end of the DNA better, so the J call may be wrong. The CDR3 has 17 residues. Germline-derived CDR1 and CDR2 are SGHRS and YFSETQ. DNA for the CDR3: TGCGCCAGCAGGCTGCTCGATGAGGGGGCCAACTCCTACGAGCAGTACTTC. Translating it yields CASRLLDEGANSYEQYF.